These T cell receptor beta chains were read from a single sample in a study of metastatic and nonmetastatic thyroid tumors. TCRdb reprocessed the PCR reads via MiXCR. The sample gives about 31,000 clones, approximately 20% of which show up once; about 10% is in the top ten. Sample: blood. These receptors were taken from a female donor with papillary thyroid cancer or a benign thyroid nodule (not recorded which). Some clones in this sample may be carry-over from other donors' samples. The CDR3 runs from the conserved cysteine through the conserved F or W. Each record gives: CDR3 length, V gene, J gene, clone size, D gene, CDR3 protein, CDR3 DNA. The D gene is left open where the match is weak. The listing skips clone size in some rows; elsewhere it reads once, few, many or a size class.

CDR3 length: 9; V gene: TRBV20-1; J gene: TRBJ1-2; clone size: many; D gene: -; CDR3 protein: CSAPQGYTF; CDR3 DNA: TGCAGTGCCCCTCAAGGCTACACCTTC
CDR3 length: 13; V gene: TRBV7-9; J gene: TRBJ2-7; clone size: -; D gene: -; CDR3 protein: CASSLEYGGEQYF; CDR3 DNA: TGTGCCAGCAGCTTAGAATACGGGGGCGAGCAGTACTTC
CDR3 length: 15; V gene: TRBV5-1; J gene: TRBJ1-2; clone size: many; D gene: TRBD1; CDR3 protein: CASSRTGTDDYGYTF; CDR3 DNA: TGCGCCAGCAGCCGCACCGGGACAGATGACTATGGCTACACCTTC
CDR3 length: 12; V gene: TRBV28; J gene: TRBJ1-5; clone size: -; D gene: -; CDR3 protein: CAGRGANQPQHF; CDR3 DNA: TGTGCCGGGAGGGGGGCCAATCAGCCCCAGCATTTT
CDR3 length: 13; V gene: TRBV20-1; J gene: TRBJ2-1; clone size: many; D gene: TRBD1; CDR3 protein: CSHTGTGGGEQFF; CDR3 DNA: TGCAGTCATACCGGGACAGGGGGCGGGGAGCAGTTCTTC
CDR3 length: 14; V gene: TRBV12-3/TRBV12-4; J gene: TRBJ1-1; clone size: many; D gene: -; CDR3 protein: CASRKTGNPAEAFF; CDR3 DNA: TGTGCCAGCAGAAAGACAGGAAATCCCGCTGAAGCTTTCTTT
CDR3 length: 15; V gene: TRBV19; J gene: TRBJ2-1; clone size: many; D gene: TRBD1; CDR3 protein: CASTSGGANNNEQFF; CDR3 DNA: TGTGCCAGTACCTCAGGGGGCGCCAATAACAATGAGCAGTTCTTC
CDR3 length: 12; V gene: TRBV10-2; J gene: TRBJ1-2; clone size: -; D gene: -; CDR3 protein: CASSESSGVYTF; CDR3 DNA: TGCGCCAGCAGTGAGTCAAGTGGTGTCTACACCTTC
CDR3 length: 16; V gene: TRBV6-5; J gene: TRBJ2-7; clone size: -; D gene: TRBD2; CDR3 protein: CASSSLRTSGRHEQYF; CDR3 DNA: TGTGCCAGCAGTTCACTGAGGACTAGCGGGAGACACGAGCAGTACTTC
CDR3 length: 11; V gene: TRBV28; J gene: TRBJ2-7; clone size: -; D gene: -; CDR3 protein: CASRTPYEQYF; CDR3 DNA: TGTGCCAGCAGGACCCCCTACGAGCAGTACTTC
CDR3 length: 13; V gene: TRBV5-1; J gene: TRBJ1-2; clone size: many; D gene: TRBD1; CDR3 protein: CASSSTTGDGYTF; CDR3 DNA: TGCGCCAGCAGCAGTACAACAGGGGATGGCTACACCTTC
CDR3 length: 15; V gene: TRBV5-1; J gene: TRBJ2-3; clone size: many; D gene: TRBD2; CDR3 protein: CASSFPRGGVDTQYF; CDR3 DNA: TGCGCCAGCAGCTTTCCCCGGGGGGGCGTAGATACGCAGTATTTT
CDR3 length: 16; V gene: TRBV9; J gene: TRBJ1-6; clone size: many; D gene: -; CDR3 protein: CASSVAGDLSNSPLHF; CDR3 DNA: TGTGCCAGCAGCGTAGCTGGGGACCTCTCCAATTCACCCCTCCACTTT
CDR3 length: 16; V gene: TRBV4-2; J gene: TRBJ2-3; clone size: many; D gene: -; CDR3 protein: CASSQGLSQRTDTQYF; CDR3 DNA: TGTGCCAGCAGCCAAGGGTTAAGTCAACGCACAGATACGCAGTATTTT
CDR3 length: 17; V gene: TRBV20-1; J gene: TRBJ2-7; clone size: many; D gene: TRBD1; CDR3 protein: CSARDLTRTGSSYEQYF; CDR3 DNA: TGCAGTGCTAGAGATTTGACCAGGACAGGGAGTAGCTACGAGCAGTACTTC
CDR3 length: 12; V gene: TRBV14; J gene: TRBJ2-1; clone size: many; D gene: -; CDR3 protein: CASSHGSLARFF; CDR3 DNA: TGTGCCAGCAGCCATGGGTCATTAGCGCGGTTCTTC
CDR3 length: 14; V gene: TRBV5-5; J gene: TRBJ2-1; clone size: many; D gene: -; CDR3 protein: CASSLDPGRDEQFF; CDR3 DNA: TGTGCCAGCAGCTTGGATCCAGGGCGGGACGAGCAGTTCTTC
CDR3 length: 15; V gene: TRBV3-1; J gene: TRBJ1-2; clone size: medium-sized; D gene: TRBD1; CDR3 protein: CASSRFRDSNYGYTF; CDR3 DNA: TGTGCCAGCAGCCGTTTCCGGGACAGCAACTATGGCTACACCTTC
CDR3 length: 14; V gene: TRBV3-1; J gene: TRBJ1-2; clone size: many; D gene: TRBD1; CDR3 protein: CASSQGQGTYGYTF; CDR3 DNA: TGTGCCAGCAGCCAAGGACAGGGAACTTATGGCTACACCTTC
CDR3 length: 15; V gene: TRBV28; J gene: TRBJ2-2; clone size: -; D gene: -; CDR3 protein: CASSATSTNTGELFF; CDR3 DNA: TGTGCCAGCAGTGCGACATCCACGAACACCGGTGAGCTGTTTTTC
CDR3 length: 13; V gene: TRBV10-1; J gene: TRBJ2-3; clone size: many; D gene: -; CDR3 protein: CASSEEGADTQYF; CDR3 DNA: TGCGCCAGCAGTGAGGAGGGCGCAGATACGCAGTATTTT
CDR3 length: 16; V gene: TRBV19; J gene: TRBJ1-5; clone size: many; D gene: -; CDR3 protein: CASSMVGGAGNQPQHF; CDR3 DNA: TGTGCCAGTAGTATGGTAGGGGGAGCAGGCAATCAGCCCCAGCATTTT
CDR3 length: 12; V gene: TRBV10-3; J gene: TRBJ1-1; clone size: few; D gene: -; CDR3 protein: CAIKDYGERAFF; CDR3 DNA: TGTGCCATCAAGGACTATGGGGAGAGGGCTTTCTTT
CDR3 length: 13; V gene: TRBV20-1; J gene: TRBJ1-1; clone size: -; D gene: -; CDR3 protein: CSAREGGSPEAFF; CDR3 DNA: TGCAGTGCTAGAGAGGGCGGGTCGCCTGAAGCTTTCTTT
CDR3 length: 14; V gene: TRBV7-6; J gene: TRBJ1-2; clone size: -; D gene: -; CDR3 protein: CASTSGTGNYGYTF; CDR3 DNA: TGTGCCAGCACCTCCGGGACGGGAAACTATGGCTACACCTTC
CDR3 length: 15; V gene: TRBV7-9; J gene: TRBJ1-3; clone size: few; D gene: -; CDR3 protein: CASSLTGSERNTIYF; CDR3 DNA: TGTGCCAGCAGCCTTACAGGGAGCGAGCGAAACACCATATATTTT
CDR3 length: 15; V gene: TRBV9; J gene: TRBJ2-1; clone size: many; D gene: -; CDR3 protein: CASSVGRESYNEQFF; CDR3 DNA: TGTGCCAGCAGCGTAGGCAGGGAATCCTACAATGAGCAGTTCTTC
CDR3 length: 16; V gene: TRBV3-1; J gene: TRBJ2-7; clone size: -; D gene: -; CDR3 protein: CASSQGFRQGQNEQYF; CDR3 DNA: TGTGCCAGCAGCCAAGGGTTCCGGCAGGGGCAAAACGAGCAGTACTTC
CDR3 length: 13; V gene: TRBV30; J gene: TRBJ2-1; clone size: many; D gene: -; CDR3 protein: CAWSGNNGNEQFF; CDR3 DNA: TGTGCCTGGAGTGGTAACAATGGGAATGAGCAGTTCTTC
CDR3 length: 12; V gene: TRBV4-1; J gene: TRBJ1-2; clone size: many; D gene: -; CDR3 protein: CASSQLGRGYTF; CDR3 DNA: TGCGCCAGCAGCCAGTTAGGCAGAGGCTACACCTTC